This TCR beta chain was identified in a study of graft-versus-host responses after intestinal transplantation. As for the study in general: The study gave all recipients anti-thymocyte globulin induction, then tacrolimus and steroids for approximately three years. Whole-study results and caveats: Recipient marrow held GvH clones, some first seen in ileum or blood.

CDR3 size: 14 residues. Germline V gives CDR1 MNHEY, CDR2 SMNVEV (reference sequence). A note on this clone: Sequence at one end of the junction differs from germline and may be a read error.

The assay was immunoSEQ multiplex PCR, and TCRdb's table has in-frame clones only and misses some. The repertoire holds some 4,000 clones, with over 25% as singletons. The receptor comes from a human patient who was an organ donor for intestinal transplantation. The chain combines TRBV27 with TRBJ1-4; D not certain. The specimen comprised alloreactive CD4+ T cells from a mixed lymphocyte reaction culture, sampled before transplantation. Subset reported: CFSE-low proliferating T cells sorted from roughly six-day pre-transplant mixed lymphocyte reaction (GvH or HvG direction). The CDR3 protein is CASRYFPLGRKTVF. CDR3 nucleotide sequence: TGTGCCAGCAGGTACTTCCCCCTAGGGCGAAAAACTGTTTTT.